Below are 19 T cell receptor beta chains sequenced from a single sample in a study of blood T cells in healthy people across ages. With a J-beta primer mix and a sample-barcoded 5' primer, a second PCR ran about 6 to 11 cycles. TCRdb passed the 5' RACE reads through MiXCR, listing each CDR3 protein once. This repertoire shows under 2 million distinct CDR3 sequences, about 35% found once; its top ten account for approximately 11%. The source material was blood. Receptor source: a woman in her 30s in good health.

The chain joins TRBV6-5 to TRBJ1-2, with unresolved D. This CDR3 comprises 15 residues. V was pared by 2 bases and J by 4 bases, with 14 bases between. Germline CDR1 reads MNHEY; CDR2 reads SVGAGI. CDR3 bases: TGTGCCAGCAGTTACGAATCCCGAGGAGCCTATGGCTACACCTTC. Amino acids: CASSYESRGAYGYTF.

This chain uses TRBV7-3 with TRBJ1-1; the D gene is possibly TRBD1 (5 bases). CDR3 length: 15 amino acids. CDR1 is SGHTA, CDR2 FQGTGA, per germline. V lost 5 bases and J 1 base, leaving 14 bases between the germline ends. The CDR3 protein is CASSISGLSNTEAFF. The CDR3 DNA reads as TGTGCCAGCAGCATTTCGGGACTTTCGAACACTGAAGCTTTCTTT.

This chain joins TRBV7-8 and TRBJ2-1, with D maybe TRBD1 (6 bases). The CDR3 has 17 amino acids. V lost 4 bases, J lost 4 bases, and 20 bases lay in between. CDR1 is SGHVS and CDR2 is FQNEAQ in the germline V gene. CDR3 loop: CASSYTGWGNRYNEQFF. Here the CDR3 DNA reads TGTGCCAGCAGCTATACAGGGTGGGGGAATAGATACAATGAGCAGTTCTTC.

The CDR3: CASSESEETQYF. CDR3 DNA: TGTGCCAGCAGTGAATCGGAAGAGACCCAGTACTTC. The rearrangement joins TRBV2 to TRBJ2-5; D uncertain. Germline loops: CDR1 SNHLY, CDR2 FYNNEI. The V end lost 2 bases, the J end lost 3 bases, and 4 bases lay between the germline ends. CDR3 length: 12 amino acids.

This clonotype was seen only a few times. V and J are TRBV28 and TRBJ2-7, with D perhaps given as TRBD1 or TRBD2 (5 bases each). The CDR3 has 16 amino acids. Germline V gives CDR1 MDHEN, CDR2 SYDVKM. The germline V and J ends were trimmed by 6 bases and 7 bases, with 25 bases remaining between them. The CDR3 region has the DNA TGTGCCAGCAGCCGCAGCCGGGACCCGGGATCCGGGGAGCAGTACTTC. Its translation: CASSRSRDPGSGEQYF. Full variable domain (missing parts from reference TRBV28 and TRBJ2-7): DVKVTQSSRYLVKRTGEKVFLECVQDMDHENMFWYRQDPGLGLRLIYFSYDVKMKEKGDIPEGYSVSREKKERFSLILESASTNQTSMYLCASSRSRDPGSGEQYFGPGTRLTVT.

The rearrangement joins TRBV4-1 to TRBJ2-3; 9 nucleotides agree with TRBD1. With V trimmed by 4 bases and J by 2 bases, 4 bases remained unmatched. The CDR3 sequence is 15 residues long. The germline gives CDR1 MGHRA, CDR2 YSYEKL. This CDR3 reads CASSLQGAPTDTQYF. The CDR3 nucleotides read TGCGCCAGCAGCCTACAGGGGGCCCCCACAGATACGCAGTATTTT.

The sample holds a few counts of this clonotype. The chain couples TRBV10-3 to TRBJ1-1; a possible D gene is TRBD1 (6 bases). The CDR3 has 13 amino acids. The germline V gene has CDR1 ENHRY and CDR2 SYGVKD. The V end was cut by 5 bases, the J end by 1 base, with 8 bases between. DNA of the CDR3: TGTGCCATCAGTACGGGACAGAACACTGAAGCTTTCTTT. Its protein is CAISTGQNTEAFF.

V is TRBV9 and J is TRBJ1-2, with TRBD1 as a possible D gene (6 bases). Deletions cut 0 bases from V and 8 bases from J, with 14 bases between. CDR3 length: 14 amino acids. CDR1 and CDR2 (germline): SGDLS, YYNGEE. Here the CDR3 reads CASSVEGGREGYTF. The DNA for the CDR3 is TGTGCCAGCAGCGTAGAGGGGGGAAGAGAGGGCTACACCTTC.

This clonotype has a handful of counts. CDR3 in DNA: TGTGCCAGCAGCCCCCGGGGGGAAAACTATGGCTACACCTTC. This translates into CASSPRGENYGYTF. The chain carries TRBV5-8 and TRBJ1-2; possibly TRBD1 for D (5 bases). Germline lookup yields CDR1 SGHTS and CDR2 YDEGEE. The V and J ends lost 4 bases and 2 bases respectively, with 12 bases between them. The CDR3 consists of 14 residues.

This chain uses TRBV5-1 with TRBJ2-7, with 7 positions matching TRBD2. CDR1 and CDR2 from the germline V gene are SGHRS and YFSETQ. CDR3 length: 14 residues. With V trimmed by 6 bases and J by 4 bases, 10 bases remained unmatched. DNA for the CDR3: TGCGCCAGCATGCTGGACGGGGGAGGGTACGAGCAGTACTTC. Encoded protein: CASMLDGGGYEQYF. The full variable domain, its missing parts supplied by reference TRBV5-1 and TRBJ2-7, is KAGVTQTPRYLIKTRGQQVTLSCSPISGHRSVSWYQQTPGQGLQFLFEYFSETQRNKGNFPGRFSGRQFSNSRSEMNVSTLELGDSALYLCASMLDGGGYEQYFGPGTRLTVT.

In its sample, this clonotype was seen a few times. The J gene is TRBJ2-3, the V gene TRBV15; D is ambiguous. CDR3 length: 14 amino acids. V was clipped by 0 bases and J by 6 bases, with 10 bases between them. Germline V gives CDR1 LNHNV, CDR2 YYDKDF (reference sequence). The CDR3 region has the DNA TGTGCCACCAGCAGAGAAGCGCGCCAGGATACGCAGTATTTT. Its translation is CATSREARQDTQYF.

The chain uses TRBV6-2 or TRBV6-3 and TRBJ2-7, with 10 bases aligning to TRBD1. The CDR3 covers 15 residues. With V trimmed by 4 bases and J by 1 base, 4 bases remained unmatched. The germline CDR1 and CDR2 sequences are MNHEY and SVGEGT. The CDR3 is CASSSSGQGSYEQYF. As DNA, the CDR3 is TGTGCCAGCAGTTCCTCGGGACAGGGGTCCTACGAGCAGTACTTC.

The V and J genes are TRBV3-1 and TRBJ2-5, with 9 bases aligning to TRBD1. Germline CDR1 LGHDT, CDR2 YNNKEL (reference sequence). The CDR3 has 15 amino acids. V dropped 4 bases and J dropped 5; count of bases not matched to a gene: 8. The CDR3 region is CASSRDRVGGETQYF. Written as DNA, the CDR3 is TGTGCCAGCAGCCGGGACAGGGTAGGAGGGGAGACCCAGTACTTC.

J is TRBJ1-1 and V is TRBV20-1; 11 bases fit TRBD1. This CDR3 contains 17 residues. V trimming: 3 bases; J trimming: 5 bases; junction bases outside the gene matches: 14. Germline values: CDR1 DFQATT, CDR2 SNEGSKA (reference sequence). CDR3 sequence: CSASSPGQGARRTEAFF. CDR3 bases: TGCAGTGCTAGCTCTCCAGGACAGGGGGCGAGAAGGACTGAAGCTTTCTTT.

This clonotype came up a few times. The rearrangement joins TRBV7-7 to TRBJ2-7, with D possibly matching TRBD2 (6 bases). The V end was cut by 1 base, the J end by 7 bases, with 11 bases between. The germline V gene has CDR1 SSHAT and CDR2 FNYEAQ (reference sequence). The CDR3 is 13 amino acids. The CDR3 spells CASSLVLAAEQYF. The CDR3 coding sequence is TGTGCCAGCAGCTTAGTACTAGCCGCGGAGCAGTACTTC.

The V gene is TRBV2, the J gene TRBJ2-7, with 13 bases lining up with TRBD2. Per the germline V gene, CDR1 is SNHLY and CDR2 is FYNNEI. The CDR3 consists of 16 residues. With V trimmed by 3 bases and J by 3 bases, 5 bases remained unmatched. CDR3 nucleotides: TGTGCCAGCAGTGACCGGACTAGCGGGGGCAACTACGAGCAGTACTTC. Protein: CASSDRTSGGNYEQYF.

The J gene is TRBJ2-7, the V gene TRBV7-2, with 9 bases fitting TRBD1. The CDR3 is made up of 13 amino acids. V was clipped by 8 bases and J by 0 bases; unmatched bases: 2. CDR1 SGHTA and CDR2 FQGNSA come from the germline V gene. CDR3 sequence (DNA): TGTGCCAGCGGGGACAGGGTCTCCTACGAGCAGTACTTC. Translation: CASGDRVSYEQYF.

V gene TRBV14 combines with J gene TRBJ2-5; possible D gene TRBD2, 5 bases. The germline CDR1 and CDR2 sequences are SGHDN and FVKESK. This CDR3 region has 16 residues. Trimming removed 3 bases from V and 4 bases from J, with 18 bases in between. This CDR3 reads CASSQELTRTRETQYF. The CDR3 bases are TGTGCCAGCAGCCAGGAGCTAACTAGGACCCGAGAGACCCAGTACTTC.

This clonotype was seen only a few times. The genes are TRBV5-1 and TRBJ2-7, with D perhaps TRBD1 or TRBD2 (6 bases each). CDR1 and CDR2 (germline): SGHRS, YFSETQ. V lost 0 bases to trimming and J lost 1 base, with 11 bases between them. This CDR3 has 15 amino acids. This CDR3 reads CASSLVKGGSYEQYF. In DNA form, the CDR3 reads TGCGCCAGCAGCTTGGTAAAGGGGGGTTCCTACGAGCAGTACTTC.